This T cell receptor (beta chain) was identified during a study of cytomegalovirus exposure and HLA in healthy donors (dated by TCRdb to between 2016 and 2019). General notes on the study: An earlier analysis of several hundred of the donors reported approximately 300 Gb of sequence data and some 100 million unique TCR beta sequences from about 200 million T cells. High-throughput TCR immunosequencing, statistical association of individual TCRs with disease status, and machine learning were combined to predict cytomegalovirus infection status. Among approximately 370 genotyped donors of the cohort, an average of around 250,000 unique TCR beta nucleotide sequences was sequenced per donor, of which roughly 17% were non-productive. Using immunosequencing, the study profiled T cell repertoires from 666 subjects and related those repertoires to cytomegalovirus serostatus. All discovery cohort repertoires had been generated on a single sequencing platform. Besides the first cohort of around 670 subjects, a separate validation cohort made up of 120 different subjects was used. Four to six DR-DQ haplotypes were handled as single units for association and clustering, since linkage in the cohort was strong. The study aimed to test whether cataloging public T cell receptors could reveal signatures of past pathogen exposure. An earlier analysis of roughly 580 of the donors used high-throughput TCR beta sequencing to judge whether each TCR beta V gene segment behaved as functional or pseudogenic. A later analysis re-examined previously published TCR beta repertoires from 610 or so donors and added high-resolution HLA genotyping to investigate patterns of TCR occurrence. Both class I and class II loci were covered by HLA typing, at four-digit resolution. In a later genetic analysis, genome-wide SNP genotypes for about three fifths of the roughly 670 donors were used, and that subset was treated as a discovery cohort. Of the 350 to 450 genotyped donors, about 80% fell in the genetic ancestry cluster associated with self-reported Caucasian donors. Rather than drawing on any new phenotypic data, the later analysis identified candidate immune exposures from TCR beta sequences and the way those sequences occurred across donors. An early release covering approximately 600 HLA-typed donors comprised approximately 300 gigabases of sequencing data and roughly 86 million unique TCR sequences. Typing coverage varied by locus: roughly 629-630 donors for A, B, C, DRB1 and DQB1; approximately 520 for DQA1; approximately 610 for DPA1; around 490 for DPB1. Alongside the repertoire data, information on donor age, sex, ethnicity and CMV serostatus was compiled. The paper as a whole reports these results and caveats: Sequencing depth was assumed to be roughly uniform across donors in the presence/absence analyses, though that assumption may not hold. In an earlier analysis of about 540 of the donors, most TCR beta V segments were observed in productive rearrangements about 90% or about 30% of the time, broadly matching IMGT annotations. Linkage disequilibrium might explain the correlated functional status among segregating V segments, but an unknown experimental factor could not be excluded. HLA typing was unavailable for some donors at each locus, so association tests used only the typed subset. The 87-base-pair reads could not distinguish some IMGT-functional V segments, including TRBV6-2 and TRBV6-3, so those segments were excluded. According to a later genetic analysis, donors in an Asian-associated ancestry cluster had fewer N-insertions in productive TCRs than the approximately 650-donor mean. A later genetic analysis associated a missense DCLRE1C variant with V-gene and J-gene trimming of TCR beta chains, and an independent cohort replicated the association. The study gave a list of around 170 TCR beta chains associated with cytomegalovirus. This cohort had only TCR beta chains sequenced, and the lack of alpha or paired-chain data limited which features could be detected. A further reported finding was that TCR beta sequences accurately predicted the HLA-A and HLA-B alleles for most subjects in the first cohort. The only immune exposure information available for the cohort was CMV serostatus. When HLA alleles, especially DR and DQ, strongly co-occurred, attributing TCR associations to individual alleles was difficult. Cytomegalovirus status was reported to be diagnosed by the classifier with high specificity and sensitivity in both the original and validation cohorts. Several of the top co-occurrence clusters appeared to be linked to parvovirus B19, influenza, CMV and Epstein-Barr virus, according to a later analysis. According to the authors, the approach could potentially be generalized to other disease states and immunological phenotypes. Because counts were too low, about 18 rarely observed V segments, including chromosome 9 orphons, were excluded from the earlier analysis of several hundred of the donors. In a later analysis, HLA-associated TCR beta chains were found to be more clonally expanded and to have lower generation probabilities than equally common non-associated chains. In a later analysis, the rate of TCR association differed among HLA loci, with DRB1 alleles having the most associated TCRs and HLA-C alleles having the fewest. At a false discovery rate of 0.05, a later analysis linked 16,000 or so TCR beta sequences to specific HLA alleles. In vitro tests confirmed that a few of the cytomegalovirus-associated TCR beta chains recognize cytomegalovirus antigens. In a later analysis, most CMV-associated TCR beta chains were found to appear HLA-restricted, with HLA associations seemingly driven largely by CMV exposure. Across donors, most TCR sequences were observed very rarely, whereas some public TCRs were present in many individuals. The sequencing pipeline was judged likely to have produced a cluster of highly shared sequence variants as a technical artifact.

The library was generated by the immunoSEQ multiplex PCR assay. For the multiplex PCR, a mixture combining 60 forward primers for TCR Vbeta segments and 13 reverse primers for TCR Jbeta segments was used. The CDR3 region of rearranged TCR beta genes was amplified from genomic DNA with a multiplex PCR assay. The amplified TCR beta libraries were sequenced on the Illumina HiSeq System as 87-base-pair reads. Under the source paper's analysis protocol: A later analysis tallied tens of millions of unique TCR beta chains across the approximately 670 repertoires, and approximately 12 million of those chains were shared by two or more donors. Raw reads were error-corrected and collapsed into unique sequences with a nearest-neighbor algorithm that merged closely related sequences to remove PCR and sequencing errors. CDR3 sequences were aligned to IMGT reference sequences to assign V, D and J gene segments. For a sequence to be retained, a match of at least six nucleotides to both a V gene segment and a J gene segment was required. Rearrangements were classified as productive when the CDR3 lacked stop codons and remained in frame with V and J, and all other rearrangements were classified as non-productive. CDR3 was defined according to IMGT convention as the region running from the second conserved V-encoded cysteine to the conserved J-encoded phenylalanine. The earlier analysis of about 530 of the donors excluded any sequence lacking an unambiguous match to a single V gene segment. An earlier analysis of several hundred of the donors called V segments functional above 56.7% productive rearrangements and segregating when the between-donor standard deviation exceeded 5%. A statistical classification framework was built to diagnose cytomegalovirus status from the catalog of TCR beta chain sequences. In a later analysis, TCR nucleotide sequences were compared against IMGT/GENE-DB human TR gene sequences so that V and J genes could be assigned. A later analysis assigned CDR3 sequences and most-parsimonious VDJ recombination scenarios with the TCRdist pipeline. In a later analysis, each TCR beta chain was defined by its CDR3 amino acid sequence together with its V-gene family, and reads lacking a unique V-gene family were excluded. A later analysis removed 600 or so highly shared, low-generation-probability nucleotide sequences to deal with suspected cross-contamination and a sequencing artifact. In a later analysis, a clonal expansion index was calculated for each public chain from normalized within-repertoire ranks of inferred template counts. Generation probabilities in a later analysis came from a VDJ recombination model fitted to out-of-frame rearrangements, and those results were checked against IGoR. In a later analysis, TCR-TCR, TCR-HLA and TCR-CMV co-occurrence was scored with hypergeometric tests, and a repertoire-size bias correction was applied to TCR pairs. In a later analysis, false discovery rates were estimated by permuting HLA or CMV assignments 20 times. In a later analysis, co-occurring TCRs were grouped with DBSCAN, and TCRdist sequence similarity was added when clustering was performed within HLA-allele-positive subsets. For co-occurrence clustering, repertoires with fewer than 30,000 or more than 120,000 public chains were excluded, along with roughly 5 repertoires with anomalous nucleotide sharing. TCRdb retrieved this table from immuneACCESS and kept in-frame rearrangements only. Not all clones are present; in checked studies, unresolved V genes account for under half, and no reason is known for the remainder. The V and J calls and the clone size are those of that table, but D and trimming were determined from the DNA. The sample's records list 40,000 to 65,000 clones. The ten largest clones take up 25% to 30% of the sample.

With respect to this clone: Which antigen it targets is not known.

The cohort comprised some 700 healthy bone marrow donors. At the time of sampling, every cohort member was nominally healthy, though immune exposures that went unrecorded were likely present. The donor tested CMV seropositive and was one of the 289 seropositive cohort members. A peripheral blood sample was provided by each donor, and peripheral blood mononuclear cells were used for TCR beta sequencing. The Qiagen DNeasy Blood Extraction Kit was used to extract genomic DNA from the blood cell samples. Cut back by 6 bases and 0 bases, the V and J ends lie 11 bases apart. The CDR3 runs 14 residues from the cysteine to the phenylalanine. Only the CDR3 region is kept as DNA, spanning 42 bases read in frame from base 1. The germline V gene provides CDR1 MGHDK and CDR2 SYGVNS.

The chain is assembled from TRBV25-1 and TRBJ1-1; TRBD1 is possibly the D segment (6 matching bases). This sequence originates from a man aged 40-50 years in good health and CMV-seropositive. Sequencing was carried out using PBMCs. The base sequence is TGTGCCAGCAGCCAGACAGGCATGAACACTGAAGCTTTCTTT. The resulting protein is CASSQTGMNTEAFF.